Listed here are 10 T cell receptor beta chains from one sample, sequenced in a study of shared clonotypes between healthy human individuals (dated by TCRdb to 2019 to 2021). CD8 naive samples were CD45RO-negative cells positively selected for CCR7, giving a CD45RA+CCR7+ population that excluded TemRA cells. The library was obtained by the immunoSEQ multiplex PCR assay. In its TCRdb copy, this immuneACCESS table keeps in-frame sequences only and misses some clones. Where compared with another copy, unresolved V genes explain less than half of these, and the others have no known cause. A total of some 1,900,000 clones appear in this sample, about 95% of them only once. More than 0.95% of the sample rests with the top ten. The sample comprised naive CD8+ T cells sorted from blood. According to the study, the label for this sample's cell subset or site signals: CD45RA+CCR7+. The source of these receptors is a man between 18 and 35 years old in good health.

To note about this clone: The sample contains more than one DNA sequence encoding this CDR3. The chain is built from TRBV10-1 and TRBJ2-7; 8 positions match TRBD2. J lost 2 bases, V lost 2 bases, and 2 bases had no gene match. Looked up from germline, CDR1 is WNHNN and CDR2 is SYGVQD (reference sequence). The length of the CDR3 is 14 residues. The CDR3: CASSETGGTYEQYF. CDR3 bases: TGCGCCAGCAGTGAGACGGGAGGGACCTACGAGCAGTACTTC.

Points on this clone: At the DNA level, this CDR3 is encoded by other sequences in the same sample as well. V usage is TRBV4-1 and J usage is TRBJ2-7, with D possibly matching TRBD1 (5 bases). The V end was cut by 2 bases, the J end by 0 bases, with 5 bases between. CDR1 and CDR2 from the germline V gene are MGHRA and YSYEKL. This CDR3 is 13 amino acids long. The CDR3 DNA is TGCGCCAGCAGCCAACAGGGCTCCTACGAGCAGTACTTC. It is translated as CASSQQGSYEQYF.

The V call is TRBV19, the J call TRBJ1-1; D uncertain. CDR1 is LNHDA and CDR2 is SQIVND in the germline V gene (reference sequence). Trimming stripped 4 bases from V and 3 bases from J, with 15 bases between. This CDR3 is built from 15 residues. This CDR3 reads CASSTRSGPYTEAFF. The DNA of the CDR3 is TGTGCCAGTAGTACCAGATCTGGGCCCTACACTGAAGCTTTCTTT.

This CDR3 is CASSQGSTTSGLTYEQYF. CDR3 in DNA: TGCGCCAGCAGCCAAGGATCCACTACTAGCGGCCTAACCTACGAGCAGTACTTC. The rearrangement links TRBV4-3 to TRBJ2-7; 8 bases are shared with TRBD2. Germline loops: CDR1 LGHNA, CDR2 YSLEER. V trimming: 1 base; J trimming: 2 bases; junction bases outside the gene matches: 13. The CDR3 length is 18 residues.

The rearrangement uses TRBV7-9 and TRBJ1-3; D is unclear. CDR1 SEHNR and CDR2 FQNEAQ come from the germline V gene (reference sequence). Trimming cost V 2 bases and J 0 bases, with 8 bases left between them. The CDR3 contains 15 residues. The CDR3: CASSLLTDSGNTIYF. The DNA of the CDR3 is TGTGCCAGCAGCTTACTAACAGACTCTGGAAACACCATATATTTT.

The gene calls are TRBV10-3 and TRBJ2-7; 12 nucleotides match TRBD2. Germline V gene lookup returns CDR1 ENHRY and CDR2 SYGVKD. The CDR3 sequence is 17 residues long. With 2 bases clipped from V and 0 bases from J, the junction kept 5 bases outside the gene matches. The CDR3 loop reads CAISERTSGELSYEQYF. The CDR3 nucleotides are TGTGCCATCAGTGAGCGGACTAGCGGGGAACTCTCCTACGAGCAGTACTTC.

This chain connects TRBV27 to TRBJ2-7, with D perhaps assigned TRBD1 or TRBD2 (5 bases each). Germline CDR1 reads MNHEY; CDR2 reads SMNVEV (reference sequence). The CDR3 is made up of 14 amino acids. Trimming cost V 5 bases and J 3 bases, with 14 bases left between them. CDR3 residues: CASSNVRGDYEQYF. The CDR3 region has the DNA TGTGCCAGCAGTAACGTGAGGGGTGACTACGAGCAGTACTTC.

The chain is built from TRBV5-1 and TRBJ2-1; 11 bases line up with TRBD2. The germline CDR1 and CDR2 sequences are SGHRS and YFSETQ. The CDR3 has 16 residues. Trimming removed 3 bases from V and 6 bases from J; junction bases left unmatched: 8. CDR3 nucleotides: TGCGCCAGCAGCTCATCAACTAGCGGGAGAGTCAATGAGCAGTTCTTC. Its translation is CASSSSTSGRVNEQFF.

V and J are TRBV5-1 and TRBJ2-5; D ambiguous. The end of the DNA is better explained by TRBJ2-7, so the J call may be wrong. The CDR3 is 14 residues long. CDR1 SGHRS and CDR2 YFSETQ come from the germline V gene. The CDR3 protein is CASSLQELSHEQYF. The CDR3, as DNA: TGCGCCAGCAGCTTGCAGGAATTGAGTCACGAGCAGTACTTC.

This clone was recorded only once. Other DNA variants within this sample encode the same CDR3. The CDR3 DNA reads as TGTGCCAGCAGTTCTAGCGGGGGCTCCTACAATGAGCAGTTCTTC. Its protein is CASSSSGGSYNEQFF. The V call is TRBV13, the J call TRBJ2-1; 10 positions agree with TRBD2. The CDR3 runs 15 residues. The germline V gene encodes CDR1 PRHDT and CDR2 FYEKMQ (reference sequence). The V and J ends lost 6 bases and 0 bases, in that order; junction bases with no gene match: 2.